The 13 T cell receptor beta chains below were found in one sample sequenced in a study of preoperative IRX-2 immunotherapy in early breast cancer. Clones were sequenced by immunoSEQ multiplex PCR, and TCRdb holds only the in-frame ones, with some missing. The table shows roughly 24,000 clones, with approximately 81% occurring only once. Noted treatment: preoperative locoregional IRX-2 cytokine immunotherapy. This specimen consisted of lymph node tissue, obtained after IRX-2 immunotherapy. These receptors were taken from a human donor with breast cancer.

The J gene is TRBJ1-2, the V gene TRBV7-1, with D hard to call. TRBV7-1 is given ORF status, its function remaining uncertain. CDR3 length: 13 residues. V gave up 6 bases and J gave up 5 bases, with 13 bases separating them. CDR3 sequence reads: CASRSGPIYGYTF. DNA for the CDR3: TGTGCCAGCAGGTCCGGGCCAATTTATGGCTACACCTTC.

The rearrangement uses TRBV12-5 and TRBJ1-2; TRBD1 is a possible D gene (6 bases). This CDR3 is 12 amino acids long. CDR1 and CDR2 (germline): LGHNT, FRNRAP. CDR3 DNA: TGTGCCAGCGCTACCGGGGGCAACGGCTACACCTTC. Its protein is CASATGGNGYTF.

The J gene is TRBJ1-4, the V gene TRBV11-3; D is perhaps TRBD1 (5 bases). Trimming stripped 5 bases from V and 8 bases from J, with 18 bases between. The CDR3 covers 15 residues. From germline, CDR1 is SGHNT and CDR2 YENEEA. CDR3 DNA sequence: TGTGCCAGCAGCCCGCGCCCAGGGATTCAAGAAAAACTGTTTTTT. This codes for CASSPRPGIQEKLFF.

The chain is built from TRBV11-3 and TRBJ2-5; 10 nucleotides line up with TRBD2. CDR1 SGHNT and CDR2 YENEEA come from the germline V gene. The CDR3 contains 14 residues. V was pared by 4 bases and J by 2 bases, with 1 base of the junction left unmatched. CDR3 sequence reads: CASSWTSGQETQYF. The CDR3 nucleotides read TGTGCCAGCAGCTGGACTAGCGGACAAGAGACCCAGTACTTC. Complete variable domain (other parts from reference TRBV11-3 and TRBJ2-5): EAGVVQSPRYKIIEKKQPVAFWCNPISGHNTLYWYLQNLGQGPELLIRYENEEAVDDSQLPKDRFSAERLKGVDSTLKIQPAELGDSAVYLCASSWTSGQETQYFGPGTRLLVL.

This clone has a handful of counts. This chain links TRBV6-1 with TRBJ2-3; no clear D gene. This CDR3 has 13 amino acids. V was trimmed by 1 base and J by 6 bases, leaving 8 bases between them. CDR1 MNHNS and CDR2 SASEGT come from the germline V gene. The CDR3 sequence: CASSEGGKDTQYF. The CDR3 DNA reads TGTGCCAGCAGTGAAGGGGGAAAGGATACGCAGTATTTT.

The V and J genes are TRBV6-8 and TRBJ2-7; tentative D call: TRBD1 (5 bases). Deletions cut 8 bases from V and 5 bases from J, with 25 bases between. Germline V gene sequence: CDR1 MNHGY, CDR2 SAAAGT. This CDR3 comprises 16 residues. CDR3 sequence (DNA): TGTGCCAGCCGGGCTTATCCGGGTCAGGGCTATGACGAGCAGTACTTC. Translated: CASRAYPGQGYDEQYF.

This clone was counted a few times. The chain carries TRBV6-8 and TRBJ2-3; 14 bases match TRBD2. From germline, CDR1 is MNHGY and CDR2 SAAAGT. J lost 5 bases, V lost 10 bases, and 11 bases had no gene match. The CDR3 runs to 16 residues. The CDR3 spells CAISQGLAGGLDTQYF. CDR3 DNA: TGTGCCATCAGCCAAGGACTAGCGGGAGGTTTAGATACGCAGTATTTT.

This chain links TRBV6-8 with TRBJ1-5; 8 bases match TRBD1. Germline CDR1 reads MNHGY; CDR2 reads SAAAGT. The J segment lost 2 bases and the V segment lost 6 bases, leaving 3 bases of the junction unmatched. This CDR3 is 14 amino acids long. The chain's CDR3 is CASSRGRGNQPQHF. The CDR3 DNA is TGTGCCAGCAGCAGGGGGCGAGGCAATCAGCCCCAGCATTTT.

V is TRBV6-8 and J is TRBJ2-2, with TRBD2 matching over 8 bases. Germline values: CDR1 MNHGY, CDR2 SAAAGT. This CDR3 comprises 16 residues. The J segment lost 2 bases and the V segment lost 2 bases, leaving 4 bases of the junction unmatched. Written as DNA, the CDR3 is TGTGCCAGCAGTTACCCCCTAGCGGGTAACACCGGGGAGCTGTTTTTT. Translation: CASSYPLAGNTGELFF.

The chain couples TRBV11-3 to TRBJ1-1, with D possibly being TRBD1 (5 bases). Trimming left V 4 bases short and J 5 bases short, with 20 bases between. This CDR3 has 16 residues. Germline values: CDR1 SGHNT, CDR2 YENEEA. The CDR3 here is CASSSPFWGLRTEAFF. The CDR3 nucleotides read TGTGCCAGCAGCTCACCGTTTTGGGGGTTAAGAACTGAAGCTTTCTTT.

This rearrangement joins TRBV18 to TRBJ2-1; D ambiguous. V shed 3 bases and J shed 6 bases, with 6 bases lying between them. Germline CDR1 KGHSH, CDR2 LQKENI. CDR3 length: 12 residues. CDR3 coding DNA: TGTGCCAGCTCACCGTCGGTCAATGAGCAGTTCTTC. This encodes CASSPSVNEQFF.

This rearrangement joins TRBV14 to TRBJ2-5; D remains unclear. V was shortened by 0 bases and J by 7 bases, with 6 bases between the two germline ends. The germline V gene has CDR1 SGHDN and CDR2 FVKESK. The CDR3 contains 12 residues. This CDR3 reads CASSQESGTQYF. The CDR3 coding sequence is TGTGCCAGCAGCCAAGAGTCGGGGACCCAGTACTTC.

The V and J genes are TRBV19 and TRBJ2-7; 9 bases agree with TRBD1. After removal of 9 bases from V and 4 bases from J, the junction contained 10 bases not matched to a gene. Germline lookup yields CDR1 LNHDA and CDR2 SQIVND (reference sequence). The length of the CDR3 is 14 residues. For the CDR3, the DNA is TGTGCCAGCCGAATCGGGACAGGGAAGTACGAGCAGTACTTC. Translation: CASRIGTGKYEQYF.